Sequencing of this T cell receptor beta chain was carried out in a study of blood T cells in healthy people across ages. Across the whole study: The template switching approach captured approximately one barcoded beta molecule for every two T cells. Whole-study findings and limits: While age rose, TCR beta diversity per million T cells dropped in a roughly linear way.

With a J-beta primer mix and a sample-barcoded 5' primer, a second PCR ran about 7 to 11 cycles. TCRdb redid the calling of the 5' RACE reads with MiXCR, one entry per CDR3 protein. The sample gives around 500,000 distinct CDR3 sequences, 27% of which show up once; roughly 3.5% is in the top ten. The germline V gene has CDR1 DFQATT and CDR2 SNEGSKA (reference sequence). V lost 6 bases, J lost 1 base, and 13 bases lay in between. The length of the CDR3 is 14 residues. Only a few counts were recorded for this clonotype. As yet, its antigen is unknown. Another study also made use of these data, one on T cells of mothers and their children. That study adds: Over 8.5 million reads per mother and 2.5 million to 3 million per child were obtained.

The sample taken for sequencing was blood. This sequence was found in a boy aged 2 to 10 in good health. The chain carries TRBV20-1 and TRBJ1-5; D call uncertain. CDR3 nucleotide sequence: TGCAGTGCCCAAACCGGGCGGAGCAATCAGCCCCAGCATTTT. It yields the protein CSAQTGRSNQPQHF.